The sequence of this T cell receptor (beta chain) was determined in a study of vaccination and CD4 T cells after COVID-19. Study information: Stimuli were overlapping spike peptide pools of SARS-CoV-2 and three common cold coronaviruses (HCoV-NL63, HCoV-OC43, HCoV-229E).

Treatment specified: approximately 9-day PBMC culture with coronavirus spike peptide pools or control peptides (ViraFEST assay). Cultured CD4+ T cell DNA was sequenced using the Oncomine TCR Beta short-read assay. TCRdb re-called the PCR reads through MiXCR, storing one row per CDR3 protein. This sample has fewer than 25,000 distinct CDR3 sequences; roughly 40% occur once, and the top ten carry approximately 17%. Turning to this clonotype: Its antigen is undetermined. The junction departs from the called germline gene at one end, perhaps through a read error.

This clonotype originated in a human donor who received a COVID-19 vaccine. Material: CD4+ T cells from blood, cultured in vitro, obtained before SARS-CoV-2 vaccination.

CDR3 sequence reads: CSVAAQGGSSGYIF. The CDR3 region has the DNA TGCAGCGTTGCCGCACAGGGAGGATCTAGCGGCTACATCTTC. The rearrangement links TRBV29-1 to TRBJ1-2, with D possibly matching TRBD1 (6 bases). The CDR3 spans 14 residues. CDR1 is SQVTM, CDR2 ANQGSEA, per germline.